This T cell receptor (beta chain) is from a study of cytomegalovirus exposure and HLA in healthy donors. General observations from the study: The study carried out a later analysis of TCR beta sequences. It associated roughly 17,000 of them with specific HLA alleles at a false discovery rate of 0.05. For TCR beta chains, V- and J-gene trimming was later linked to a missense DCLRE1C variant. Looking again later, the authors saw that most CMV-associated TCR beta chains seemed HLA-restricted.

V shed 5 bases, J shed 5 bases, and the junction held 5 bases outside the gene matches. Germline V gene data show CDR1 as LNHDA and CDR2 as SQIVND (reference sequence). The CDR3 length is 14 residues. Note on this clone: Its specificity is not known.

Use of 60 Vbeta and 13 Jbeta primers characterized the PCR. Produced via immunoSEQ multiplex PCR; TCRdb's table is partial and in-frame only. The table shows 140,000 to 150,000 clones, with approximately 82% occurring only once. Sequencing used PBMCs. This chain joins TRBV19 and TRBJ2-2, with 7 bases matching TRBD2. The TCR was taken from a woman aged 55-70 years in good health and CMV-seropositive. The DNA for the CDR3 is TGTGCCAGTAGTTTCCCGGGAGGAACCGGGGAGCTGTTTTTT. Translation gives CASSFPGGTGELFF. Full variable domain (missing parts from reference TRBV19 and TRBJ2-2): DGGITQSPKYLFRKEGQNVTLSCEQNLNHDAMYWYRQDPGQGLRLIYYSQIVNDFQKGDIAEGYSVSREKKESFPLTVTSAQKNPTAFYLCASSFPGGTGELFFGEGSRLTVL.